Below, 15 T cell receptor beta chains from the same sample are listed, as sequenced in a study of blood T cell repertoires in COVID-19 (dated by TCRdb to about 2020). Library preparation was by the immunoSEQ multiplex PCR assay. In its TCRdb copy, this immuneACCESS table keeps in-frame sequences only and misses some clones. Where compared with another copy, unresolved V genes explain less than half of these, and the others have no known cause. The sample table shows approximately 250,000 clones, and nearly 90% are seen once. The top ten hold around 0.9% of the sample. Sample: PBMCs or T cells enriched from blood (not recorded which). These receptors all come from a woman in her 30s who had recovered from COVID-19.

V usage is TRBV9 and J usage is TRBJ2-1; perhaps TRBD2 as D (5 bases). The CDR3 length is 15 residues. Trimming took off 4 bases at V and 7 bases at J, with 18 bases between the two ends. Per the germline V gene, CDR1 is SGDLS and CDR2 is YYNGEE. This CDR3 reads CASSLYGGDGNEQFF. As DNA, the CDR3 is TGTGCCAGCAGCCTTTATGGAGGAGATGGGAATGAGCAGTTCTTC. Filled out from reference TRBV9 and TRBJ2-1, the complete variable domain reads DSGVTQTPKHLITATGQRVTLRCSPRSGDLSVYWYQQSLDQGLQFLIQYYNGEERAKGNILERFSAQQFPDLHSELNLSSLELGDSALYFCASSLYGGDGNEQFFGPGTRLTVL.

V usage is TRBV12-3 or TRBV12-4 and J usage is TRBJ1-2, with D hard to call. Trimming removed 6 bases at V and 2 bases at J, with 10 bases between. The CDR3 covers 13 residues. The CDR3 coding sequence is TGTGCCAGCAGCCTCCAGTGGAACTATGGCTACACCTTC. This gives the protein CASSLQWNYGYTF.

This clone has just one count. The genes are TRBV18 and TRBJ2-1, with TRBD1 as a possible D gene (5 bases). CDR3 length: 16 residues. The germline V gene has CDR1 KGHSH and CDR2 LQKENI. With 5 bases removed from V and 9 bases from J, the gap between germline ends came to 23 bases. The CDR3 reads CASSSDTPLQGTEQFF. Here the CDR3 DNA reads TGTGCCAGCTCATCAGATACTCCATTGCAGGGTACTGAGCAGTTCTTC.

The V gene is TRBV19, the J gene TRBJ1-1, with a weak D call TRBD1 (5 bases). This CDR3 has 14 amino acids. V lost 4 bases, J lost 4 bases, and 13 bases lay in between. Germline values: CDR1 LNHDA, CDR2 SQIVND (reference sequence). The CDR3 sequence is CASSTIDRGTEAFF. DNA for the CDR3: TGTGCCAGTAGTACCATTGATAGGGGCACTGAAGCTTTCTTT.

This chain joins TRBV15 and TRBJ1-1; 8 bases align to TRBD1. V trimming: 0 bases; J trimming: 3 bases; junction bases outside the gene matches: 12. Germline CDR1 LNHNV, CDR2 YYDKDF (reference sequence). The CDR3 contains 18 residues. The CDR3 loop is CATSRDYPQGAGDTEAFF. CDR3 coding DNA: TGTGCCACCAGCAGAGATTACCCCCAGGGGGCAGGAGACACTGAAGCTTTCTTT. The full variable domain, completed using reference TRBV15 and TRBJ1-1, is DAMVIQNPRYQVTQFGKPVTLSCSQTLNHNVMYWYQQKSSQAPKLLFHYYDKDFNNEADTPDNFQSRRPNTSFCFLDIRSPGLGDTAMYLCATSRDYPQGAGDTEAFFGQGTRLTVV.

The chain carries TRBV18 and TRBJ1-6; D gene unclear. The V end was cut by 2 bases, the J end by 7 bases, with 9 bases between. Germline V gene sequence: CDR1 KGHSH, CDR2 LQKENI. This CDR3 is built from 14 residues. The CDR3 region has the DNA TGTGCCAGCTCACCAACGGGAACCAATTCACCCCTCCACTTT. The encoded protein is CASSPTGTNSPLHF.

This clone was picked up one time. The rearrangement links TRBV7-3 to TRBJ2-3; tentative D call: TRBD2 (6 bases). Germline V lookup: CDR1 SGHTA, CDR2 FQGTGA. This CDR3 has 15 amino acids. The V gene lost 2 bases and the J gene lost 4 bases, with 13 bases spanning the gap. The CDR3 loop reads CASSLYRRDADTQYF. DNA for the CDR3: TGTGCCAGCAGCTTATATCGGCGGGATGCAGATACGCAGTATTTT.

This rearrangement joins TRBV7-9 to TRBJ1-4, with no clear D. Germline lookup yields CDR1 SEHNR and CDR2 FQNEAQ (reference sequence). V was clipped by 0 bases and J by 5 bases, with 10 bases between them. CDR3 length: 15 residues. CDR3 loop: CASSLARQLNEKLFF. The CDR3 coding sequence is TGTGCCAGCAGCTTAGCGCGGCAGTTGAATGAAAAACTGTTTTTT.

The chain uses TRBV11-3 and TRBJ2-7, with 9 bases aligning to TRBD1. The V and J ends lost 1 base and 4 bases, in that order; junction bases with no gene match: 5. Germline CDR1 reads SGHNT; CDR2 reads YENEEA. The CDR3 length is 15 residues. The CDR3 region is CASSLADRGRYEQYF. The CDR3 bases are TGTGCCAGCAGCTTAGCCGACAGGGGGAGGTACGAGCAGTACTTC.

This chain connects TRBV6-5 to TRBJ1-6, with TRBD1 matching over 7 bases. The CDR3 spans 14 residues. The V and J ends lost 7 bases and 9 bases, in that order; junction bases with no gene match: 9. Germline V gives CDR1 MNHEY, CDR2 SVGAGI. DNA of the CDR3: TGTGCCAGCAATAAGGGGGCGCGGGGTTCACCCCTCCACTTT. This encodes CASNKGARGSPLHF.

V usage is TRBV29-1 and J usage is TRBJ1-2; possible D gene TRBD1, 5 bases. CDR3 length equals 13 residues. V was shortened by 4 bases and J by 3 bases, with 12 bases between the two germline ends. Looked up from germline, CDR1 is SQVTM and CDR2 is ANQGSEA. The CDR3 sequence is CSVAQGVDYGYTF. The CDR3 bases are TGCAGCGTTGCGCAGGGCGTAGACTATGGCTACACCTTC.

The J gene is TRBJ1-2, the V gene TRBV9, with D maybe TRBD1 (6 bases). V dropped 1 base and J dropped 6 bases, with 13 bases sitting between them. CDR1 and CDR2 from the germline V gene are SGDLS and YYNGEE. There are 14 residues in the CDR3. CDR3: CASSVQGKTHGYTF. DNA for the CDR3: TGTGCCAGCAGCGTACAGGGGAAAACCCATGGCTACACCTTC.

The chain combines TRBV15 with TRBJ2-7, with 7 bases that match TRBD2. Trimming cost V 0 bases and J 3 bases; bases outside gene matches: 5. CDR3 size: 15 residues. The germline V gene encodes CDR1 LNHNV and CDR2 YYDKDF (reference sequence). Here the CDR3 reads CATSRDPGLSYEQYF. In DNA, the CDR3 is TGTGCCACCAGCAGAGATCCGGGACTAAGCTACGAGCAGTACTTC. Based on the CDR3 plus reference TRBV15 and TRBJ2-7, the full variable domain is DAMVIQNPRYQVTQFGKPVTLSCSQTLNHNVMYWYQQKSSQAPKLLFHYYDKDFNNEADTPDNFQSRRPNTSFCFLDIRSPGLGDTAMYLCATSRDPGLSYEQYFGPGTRLTVT.

The rearrangement joins TRBV7-3 to TRBJ2-7, with 7 positions matching TRBD1. The V gene end was trimmed by 5 bases and the J gene end by 4 bases; junction bases not matched to a gene: 11. The CDR3 consists of 15 residues. CDR1 and CDR2 (germline): SGHTA, FQGTGA. The CDR3 DNA reads as TGTGCCAGCAGCCCCGAACCGGGACAGTTTTACGAGCAGTACTTC. Translation gives CASSPEPGQFYEQYF. The complete variable domain, with remaining parts taken from reference TRBV7-3 and TRBJ2-7, reads GAGVSQTPSNKVTEKGKYVELRCDPISGHTALYWYRQSLGQGPEFLIYFQGTGAADDSGLPNDRFFAVRPEGSVSTLKIQRTERGDSAVYLCASSPEPGQFYEQYFGPGTRLTVT.

The chain is built from TRBV11-2 and TRBJ2-2; D remains ambiguous. V lost 5 bases and J 2 bases, leaving 18 bases between the germline ends. Germline assignment: CDR1 SGHAT and CDR2 FQNNGV. This CDR3 has 17 amino acids. CDR3: CASSPRHFSLNTGELFF. The CDR3 DNA reads as TGTGCCAGCAGCCCCCGTCATTTTTCCCTAAACACCGGGGAGCTGTTTTTT.